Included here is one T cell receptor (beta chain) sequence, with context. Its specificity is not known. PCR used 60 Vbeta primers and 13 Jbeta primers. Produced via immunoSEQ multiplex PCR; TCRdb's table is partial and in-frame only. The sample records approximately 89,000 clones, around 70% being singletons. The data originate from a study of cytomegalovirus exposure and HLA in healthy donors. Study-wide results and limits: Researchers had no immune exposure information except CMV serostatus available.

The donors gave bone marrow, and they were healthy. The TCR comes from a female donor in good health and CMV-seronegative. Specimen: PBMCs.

The CDR3: CASSLTANYGYTF. The CDR3 DNA sequence: TGTGCCAGCAGCCTAACAGCTAACTATGGCTACACCTTC. This chain connects TRBV6-5 to TRBJ1-2, with D hard to call. The CDR3 extends over 13 amino acids. With 6 bases removed from V and 0 bases from J, the gap between germline ends came to 8 bases. Germline V lookup: CDR1 MNHEY, CDR2 SVGAGI.